This T cell receptor beta chain was recovered during a study of post-analysis software for immune sequencing data. About the study: Included courses were relapsing-remitting and secondary progressive multiple sclerosis; progressive-relapsing multiple sclerosis was also included.

Study-level points and caveats: Controls showed lower frequencies than patients for five TRBV segments, and TRBV5-6, TRBV5-1 and TRBV20-1 were among these. Significantly decreased normalized Chao1 diversity was recorded for multiple sclerosis patients relative to controls. Samples from one preparation batch, clustered by F measure, grouped strongly together.

CDR3 length equals 14 residues. Losses at the gene ends were 7 bases for V and 3 bases for J; bases not matched to a gene: 10. Germline lookup yields CDR1 SQVTM and CDR2 ANQGSEA. Unique molecular identifiers featured in each of the TCR beta cDNA libraries. Each CDR3 protein gets one entry after TCRdb re-called the PCR reads with MiXCR. The sample lists 380,000 or so distinct CDR3 sequences; roughly 35% were seen once. This clonotype occurred a few times. What it recognizes is unknown. This TCR derives from a girl aged 5-17 years with multiple sclerosis. Sequenced input: blood. The chain is built from TRBV29-1 and TRBJ2-3; 7 bases map to TRBD1. The CDR3 spells CSAPTGKGTDTQYF. The CDR3 DNA reads TGCAGCGCCCCGACAGGGAAAGGGACAGATACGCAGTATTTT.